The 6 T cell receptor beta chains below all came from one sample that was sequenced in a study of T cells in women clearing cervical HPV infection (dated by TCRdb to 2017 to 2018). The library was prepared using the immunoSEQ multiplex PCR assay. The immuneACCESS repertoire file appears here via TCRdb, limited to in-frame rearrangements. These files lack a portion of the clones; in checked studies, under half of the deficit traces to unresolved V genes, and the cause of the others is not known. Per the sample table, the count is 20,000 to 25,000 clones. Roughly 2.6% of the sample comes from the top ten. Sequencing was carried out using blood buffy coat. All receptors derive from a woman aged 18-69 years with a cervical HPV16 infection that either progressed to CIN3+ or cleared (not recorded which).

To note about this clone: The read halts 3 residues ahead of the CDR3 end, with the missing end drawn from the germline J gene. This sequence joins TRBV20-1 and TRBJ2-4; D is possibly TRBD1 (6 bases). CDR1 and CDR2 (germline): DFQATT, SNEGSKA (reference sequence). This CDR3 comprises 14 residues. Partial CDR3 DNA: TGCAGTGCTTTACAGGGAACCATGGGTGGTGGT. Protein product: CSALQGTMGGG. The full CDR3 protein reads CSALQGTMGGGQYF.

As regards this clone: The read ends 3 residues before the CDR3 terminus; that terminus is restored from the germline J gene. This rearrangement joins TRBV20-1 to TRBJ2-3, with D tentatively TRBD2 (5 bases). CDR1 and CDR2 from the germline V gene are DFQATT and SNEGSKA (reference sequence). The CDR3 loop spans 13 amino acids. The ends were cut back, 3 bases at V and 6 bases at J, with 13 bases in the middle. CDR3 in amino acids: CSASRGVMDTQYF. The part of the CDR3 DNA that was read is TGCAGTGCTAGCCGGGGAGTTATGGATACG.

In regard to this clone: The read ends 3 residues before the CDR3 terminus; that terminus is restored from the germline J gene. The chain is built from TRBV5-1 and TRBJ1-2; D remains ambiguous. Trimming shortened V by 0 bases and J by 6 bases, and 15 bases separated the two germline ends. Germline V lookup: CDR1 SGHRS, CDR2 YFSETQ. There are 15 residues in the CDR3. The CDR3 sequence is CASSLEFRRFDGYTF. Partial CDR3 DNA: TGCGCCAGCAGCTTGGAGTTCAGGAGGTTTGATGGC.

Comment on this clone: The read halts 3 residues ahead of the CDR3 end, with the missing end drawn from the germline J gene. The chain recombines TRBV30 with TRBJ2-1, with D tentatively TRBD1 (6 bases). Germline loops: CDR1 GTSNPN, CDR2 SVGIG (reference sequence). The V end lost 5 bases, the J end lost 8 bases, and 16 bases lay between the germline ends. CDR3 size: 13 residues. The sequenced part of the CDR3 DNA is TGTGCCTGGGGGCAGGGGCCTTTTGATGAG. Its translation is CAWGQGPFDE. The full CDR3 protein is CAWGQGPFDEQFF.

The CDR3 region is CASSIGGEQFF. The sequenced part of the CDR3 DNA is TGTGCCAGTAGTATAGGAGGTGAG. The gene calls are TRBV19 and TRBJ2-1, with D uncertain. The read terminates 3 residues before the CDR3 end, so the remaining end is supplied by the germline J gene. Germline-derived CDR1 and CDR2 are LNHDA and SQIVND (reference sequence). This CDR3 comprises 11 residues. The V gene lost 1 base and the J gene lost 9 bases, with 4 bases spanning the gap.

About this clone: The read finishes 3 residues shy of the CDR3 end, and the germline J gene is used to complete it. The chain couples TRBV2 to TRBJ2-2, with 9 bases identical to TRBD2. The CDR3 covers 16 residues. V lost 4 bases to trimming and J lost 2 bases; unmatched junction nucleotides: 5. Germline CDR1 and CDR2: SNHLY and FYNNEI. The covered CDR3 bases are TGTGCCAGCAGTGGTAGCGGGGGCTTTAACACCGGGGAG. Its translation: CASSGSGGFNTGE. In full, the CDR3 is CASSGSGGFNTGELFF.